The next 17 T cell receptor beta chains were all read from a single sample in a study of control samples from healthy donors and cancer patients. The repertoire was sequenced with immunoSEQ multiplex PCR; TCRdb's copy has only in-frame clones and lacks some. Among 80,000 or so clones, 90% to 95% were seen once, and the ten largest hold 17%. Specimen: blood. The receptors were gathered from a man aged 50-59 years in good health.

The V and J genes are TRBV19 and TRBJ2-7, with 7 bases identical to TRBD1. The CDR3 is made up of 14 amino acids. Germline CDR1 LNHDA, CDR2 SQIVND (reference sequence). J lost 7 bases, V lost 3 bases, and 9 bases had no gene match. CDR3 region: CASSMGQPTREQYF. The CDR3 DNA sequence: TGTGCCAGTAGTATGGGACAGCCAACGCGGGAGCAGTACTTC.

The chain links TRBV6-2 or TRBV6-3 to TRBJ2-1; possibly TRBD1 for D (5 bases). This CDR3 comprises 17 residues. The V and J ends lost 2 bases and 5 bases respectively, with 19 bases between them. CDR1 and CDR2 from the germline V gene are MNHEY and SVGEGT. DNA of the CDR3: TGTGCCAGCAGTTACCGTCAGGGCCCTTACCTTAACAATGAGCAGTTCTTC. This encodes CASSYRQGPYLNNEQFF.

This chain joins TRBV27 and TRBJ2-7; TRBD1 might be the D (6 bases). The germline V and J ends were trimmed by 5 bases and 7 bases, with 12 bases remaining between them. Germline V CDR1 and CDR2: MNHEY, SMNVEV (reference sequence). The CDR3 is 12 amino acids. The CDR3 region is CASSPGHPEQYF. In nucleotides, the CDR3 is TGTGCCAGCAGTCCGGGACATCCGGAGCAGTACTTC.

The chain combines TRBV10-1 with TRBJ1-4; D is ambiguous. CDR3 length equals 15 residues. V lost 2 bases and J 5 bases, leaving 12 bases between the germline ends. CDR1 is WNHNN and CDR2 is SYGVQD in the germline V gene (reference sequence). The CDR3 spells CASSESAGVNEKLFF. CDR3 sequence (DNA): TGCGCCAGCAGTGAGAGCGCCGGGGTGAATGAAAAACTGTTTTTT.

Of note for this clone: A junction end diverges from the germline sequence, so it may reflect a read error. The chain couples TRBV12-3 or TRBV12-4 to TRBJ1-1; TRBD1 aligns across 8 bases. The CDR3 has 13 residues. CDR3 protein: CASSSNRGFETFF. The CDR3 DNA reads TGTGCCAGCAGTTCGAACAGGGGGTTTGAAACTTTCTTT.

The V gene is TRBV5-1, the J gene TRBJ2-7; 8 nucleotides match TRBD1. CDR1 is SGHRS, CDR2 YFSETQ, per germline. V shed 0 bases, J shed 3 bases, and the junction held 14 bases outside the gene matches. The CDR3 totals 18 residues. CDR3 nucleotide sequence: TGCGCCAGCAGCTTGGTACAGGGGGGACCTCGGGTCTTCTACGAGCAGTACTTC. Its protein is CASSLVQGGPRVFYEQYF.

The chain links TRBV9 to TRBJ1-5; 9 bases are a match to TRBD1. Germline lookup yields CDR1 SGDLS and CDR2 YYNGEE. V was clipped by 2 bases and J by 10 bases; unmatched bases: 13. The CDR3 has 16 residues. The CDR3 sequence: CASSVRDRANRNPQHF. In nucleotides, the CDR3 is TGTGCCAGCAGCGTCCGGGACAGGGCAAATCGGAACCCCCAGCATTTT.

The chain carries TRBV7-2 and TRBJ2-7; TRBD1 agrees at 9 bases. This CDR3 is built from 12 residues. Unmatched junction bases numbered 4, after V lost 10 bases and J lost 3 bases. Germline CDR1 is SGHTA and CDR2 is FQGNSA. CDR3 nucleotide sequence: TGTGCCACCCAGGGACAGGGCTACGAGCAGTACTTC. This gives the protein CATQGQGYEQYF.

There are a few counts of this clone. This sequence joins TRBV6-5 and TRBJ1-6; 7 bases fit TRBD1. CDR1 and CDR2 (germline): MNHEY, SVGAGI. J gave up 4 bases and V 5 bases, and 5 bases lay outside the gene matches. This CDR3 has 15 residues. The CDR3 protein is CASSTGQSYNSPLHF. The CDR3, as DNA: TGTGCCAGCAGTACGGGACAGTCTTATAATTCACCCCTCCACTTT.

The chain is built from TRBV30 and TRBJ2-3, with D maybe TRBD2 (5 bases). CDR1 is GTSNPN and CDR2 is SVGIG in the germline V gene (reference sequence). The CDR3 sequence is 10 residues long. With 7 bases removed from V and 7 bases from J, the gap between germline ends came to 9 bases. DNA of the CDR3: TGTGCCTTAAGCGGATATACGCAGTATTTT. As protein: CALSGYTQYF.

V and J are TRBV24-1 and TRBJ2-2; D uncertain. V was pared by 4 bases and J by 8 bases, with 7 bases between. The CDR3 contains 12 residues. The germline V gene encodes CDR1 KGHDR and CDR2 SFDVKD. CDR3 protein: CATSEGLGELFF. Here the CDR3 DNA reads TGTGCCACCAGTGAGGGGTTAGGGGAGCTGTTTTTT.

This chain connects TRBV5-1 to TRBJ2-4; TRBD1 matches 9 bases. The germline gives CDR1 SGHRS, CDR2 YFSETQ. The CDR3 loop spans 13 amino acids. The J segment lost 8 bases and the V segment lost 4 bases, leaving 4 bases of the junction unmatched. This CDR3 is CASSNRGRDIQYF. CDR3 in DNA: TGCGCCAGCAGCAACAGGGGGCGCGACATTCAGTACTTC.

The chain carries TRBV6-5 and TRBJ1-6; maybe TRBD1 (6 bases). V lost 6 bases to trimming and J lost 6 bases, with 12 bases between them. This CDR3 is 14 amino acids long. The germline V gene encodes CDR1 MNHEY and CDR2 SVGAGI. The CDR3 protein is CASSFGQFNSPLHF. CDR3 DNA: TGTGCCAGCAGCTTTGGACAGTTTAATTCACCCCTCCACTTT.

V usage is TRBV24-1 and J usage is TRBJ1-2; possible D gene TRBD1, 5 bases. The CDR3 extends over 12 amino acids. V dropped 9 bases and J dropped 4 bases, with 11 bases sitting between them. Germline V lookup: CDR1 KGHDR, CDR2 SFDVKD. CDR3 nucleotide sequence: TGTGCCACCCAGGGTCCGAGCTATGGCTACACCTTC. Amino acids: CATQGPSYGYTF.

This chain links TRBV7-8 with TRBJ1-1; 8 bases line up with TRBD1. Trimming removed 5 bases from V and 4 bases from J; junction bases left unmatched: 6. The CDR3 loop spans 14 amino acids. Germline CDR1 and CDR2: SGHVS and FQNEAQ. The CDR3 sequence is CASSVTGGGTEAFF. The DNA for the CDR3 is TGTGCCAGCAGCGTTACAGGGGGAGGCACTGAAGCTTTCTTT.

The CDR3 loop is CAWKDRSEAFF. CDR3 nucleotides: TGTGCCTGGAAGGACCGAAGTGAAGCTTTCTTT. This rearrangement joins TRBV30 to TRBJ1-1; no firm D call. With 4 bases removed from V and 7 bases from J, the gap between germline ends came to 10 bases. Germline V lookup: CDR1 GTSNPN, CDR2 SVGIG (reference sequence). The CDR3 extends over 11 amino acids.

The V gene is TRBV19, the J gene TRBJ1-3; D may be TRBD1 (6 bases). Trimming shortened V by 4 bases and J by 4 bases, and 11 bases separated the two germline ends. The CDR3 covers 14 residues. Germline V gene data show CDR1 as LNHDA and CDR2 as SQIVND (reference sequence). CDR3 sequence reads: CASSTTGIGNTIYF. The DNA for the CDR3 is TGTGCCAGTAGTACCACAGGGATAGGAAACACCATATATTTT.